This TCR beta chain emerged from a study of blood T cell repertoires in COVID-19. Across 20 to 25 US areas, participants ranged in age from 18 to 89 years. Participants' own reports of clinical history determined their cohort assignment. Cohort 3 recovered donors had two negative PCRs, clearance, or symptom resolution. The CDR3 has 14 residues. The ends were cut back, 6 bases at V and 6 bases at J, with 12 bases in the middle. Germline V gene lookup returns CDR1 SNHLY and CDR2 FYNNEI. In the study's own analysis: Amplified reference gene primers provided the basis for estimating nucleated cell counts. Data came from immunoSEQ multiplex PCR; TCRdb stores just in-frame clones and leaves some out. The V and J calls and clone size were taken over from that table, and D and trimming were inferred from the DNA. This sample carries some 300,000 clones, 85% to 90% of them seen once, and the ten largest clones take about 4.6%.

This rearrangement joins TRBV2 to TRBJ2-6; D remains ambiguous. The sequencing input was PBMCs or T cells enriched from blood (not recorded which). The TCR originated in a man aged 25-45 years who had recovered from COVID-19. CDR3 sequence: CASSVPPMANVLTF. The CDR3 DNA sequence: TGTGCCAGCAGCGTGCCCCCTATGGCCAACGTCCTGACTTTC.